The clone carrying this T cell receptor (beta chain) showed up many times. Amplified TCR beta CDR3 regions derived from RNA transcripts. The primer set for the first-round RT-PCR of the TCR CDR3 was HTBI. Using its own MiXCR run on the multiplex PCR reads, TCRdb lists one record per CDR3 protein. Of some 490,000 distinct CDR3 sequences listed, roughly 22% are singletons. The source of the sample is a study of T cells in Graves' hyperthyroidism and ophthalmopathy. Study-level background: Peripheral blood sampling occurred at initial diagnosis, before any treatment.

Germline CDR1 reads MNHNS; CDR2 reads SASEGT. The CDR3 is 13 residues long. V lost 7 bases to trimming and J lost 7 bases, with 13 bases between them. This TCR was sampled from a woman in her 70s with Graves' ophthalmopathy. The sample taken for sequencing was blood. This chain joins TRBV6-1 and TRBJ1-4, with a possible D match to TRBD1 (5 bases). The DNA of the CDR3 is TGTGCCAGCAACGCTGTTGGGGCTGAAAAACTGTTTTTT. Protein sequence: CASNAVGAEKLFF.